Reported below is one T cell receptor (beta chain). Its antigen is undetermined. This sample was included in a study of cytomegalovirus exposure and HLA in healthy donors. Study-wide background: Early released data had about 85 million unique TCRs, all coming from HLA-typed donors.

Whole-study findings and limits: Presence/absence comparisons presumed near-even sequencing depth among donors. The study designated over 150 TCR beta chains cytomegalovirus-associated. In a later analysis, a missense DCLRE1C variant was linked to TCR beta V- and J-gene trimming.

This CDR3 is 12 amino acids long. V was cut by 7 bases and J by 1 base, with 8 bases left in between. The germline gives CDR1 SNHLY, CDR2 FYNNEI. Primers included in the PCR were 60 Vbeta and 13 Jbeta primers. The protocol was immunoSEQ multiplex PCR, while the TCRdb copy is restricted to in-frame clones and leaves out a portion. The sample lists around 100,000 clones; about 60% were seen once. Sequenced sample: PBMCs. The chain joins TRBV2 to TRBJ2-7; D uncertain. The TCR originated in a woman aged 25 to 39 in good health and CMV-seronegative. CDR3 residues: CASKGGSYEQYF. The CDR3 bases are TGTGCCAGCAAAGGCGGTTCCTACGAGCAGTACTTC.